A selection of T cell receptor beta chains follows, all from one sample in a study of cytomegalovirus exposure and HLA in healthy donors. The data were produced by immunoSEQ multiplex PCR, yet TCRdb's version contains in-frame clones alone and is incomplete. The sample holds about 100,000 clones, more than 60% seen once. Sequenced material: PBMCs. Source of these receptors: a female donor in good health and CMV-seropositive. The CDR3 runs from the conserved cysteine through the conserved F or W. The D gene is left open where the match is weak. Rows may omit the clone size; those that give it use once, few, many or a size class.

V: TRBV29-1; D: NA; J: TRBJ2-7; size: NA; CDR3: CSVGWSSYEQYF; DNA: TGCAGCGTTGGGTGGAGCTCCTACGAGCAGTACTTC
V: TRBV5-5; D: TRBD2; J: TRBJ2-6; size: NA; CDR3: CASGGVTSGANVLTF; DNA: TGTGCCAGCGGGGGGGTTACCTCTGGGGCCAACGTCCTGACTTTC
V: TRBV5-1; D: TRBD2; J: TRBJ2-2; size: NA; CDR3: CASSPWEGPGELFF; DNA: TGCGCCAGCAGCCCGTGGGAGGGGCCCGGGGAGCTGTTTTTT
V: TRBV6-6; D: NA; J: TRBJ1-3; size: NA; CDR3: CASSYQGQSGNTIYF; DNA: TGTGCCAGCAGTTATCAGGGGCAGTCTGGAAACACCATATATTTT
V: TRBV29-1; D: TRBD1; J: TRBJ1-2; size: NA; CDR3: CSAGDPTGRRGYTF; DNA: TGCAGCGCTGGGGACCCGACAGGGCGACGGGGCTACACCTTC
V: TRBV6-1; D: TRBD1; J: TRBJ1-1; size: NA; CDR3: CASSFTRTGGTEAFF; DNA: TGTGCCAGCAGTTTCACCCGGACAGGGGGCACTGAAGCTTTCTTT
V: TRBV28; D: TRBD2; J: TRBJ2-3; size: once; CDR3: CASSLAGAGAASDTQYF; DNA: TGTGCCAGCAGTTTGGCTGGGGCGGGAGCTGCTTCAGATACGCAGTATTTT
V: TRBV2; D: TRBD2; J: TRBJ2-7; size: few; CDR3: CARGTQRESEQYF; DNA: TGTGCCAGGGGGACCCAGCGGGAGTCCGAGCAGTACTTC
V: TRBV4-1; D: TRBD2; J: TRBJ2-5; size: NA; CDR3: CASSQVETSGETQYF; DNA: TGCGCCAGCAGCCAAGTAGAGACTAGCGGTGAGACCCAGTACTTC
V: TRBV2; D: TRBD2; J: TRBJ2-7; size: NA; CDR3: CASSAGLAGEQYF; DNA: TGTGCCAGCAGTGCAGGGCTAGCGGGGGAGCAGTACTTC
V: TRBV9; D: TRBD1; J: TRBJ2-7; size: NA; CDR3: CASSVGQGQGEQYF; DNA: TGTGCCAGCAGCGTAGGACAGGGGCAGGGGGAGCAGTACTTC
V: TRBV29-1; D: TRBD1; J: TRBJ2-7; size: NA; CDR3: CSARPTGLEQYF; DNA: TGCAGCGCGCGCCCGACAGGGCTCGAGCAGTACTTC
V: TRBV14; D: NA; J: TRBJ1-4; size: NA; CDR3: CASSRLRSSTNEKLFF; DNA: TGTGCCAGCAGCCGCCTGAGGTCGTCAACTAATGAAAAACTGTTTTTT
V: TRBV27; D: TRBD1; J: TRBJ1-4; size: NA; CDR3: CASSRNQGTGEKLFF; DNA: TGTGCCAGCAGTCGGAATCAGGGGACAGGGGAAAAACTGTTTTTT
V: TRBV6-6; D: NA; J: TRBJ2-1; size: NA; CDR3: CASSYSLYSSYNEQFF; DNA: TGTGCCAGCAGTTACTCACTTTATAGCTCCTACAATGAGCAGTTCTTC
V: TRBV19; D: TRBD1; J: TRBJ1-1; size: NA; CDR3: CASGTGGNTEAFF; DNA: TGTGCCAGTGGGACAGGGGGGAACACTGAAGCTTTCTTT
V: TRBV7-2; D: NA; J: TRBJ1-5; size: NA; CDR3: CASTEYGGSQPQHF; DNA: TGTGCGAGCACCGAATACGGAGGGTCCCAGCCCCAGCATTTT
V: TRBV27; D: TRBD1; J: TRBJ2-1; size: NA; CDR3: CASSATRDRGRLSSYNEQFF; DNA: TGTGCCAGCAGCGCCACCCGCGACAGGGGGCGTCTGAGCTCCTACAATGAGCAGTTCTTC
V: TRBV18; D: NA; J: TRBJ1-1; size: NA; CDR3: CASSPPNPRAEAFF; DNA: TGTGCCAGCTCACCGCCAAACCCGCGGGCTGAAGCTTTCTTT
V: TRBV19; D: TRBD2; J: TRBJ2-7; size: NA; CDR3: CASPGLAGGYSYEQYF; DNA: TGTGCCAGCCCTGGACTAGCGGGGGGGTACTCCTACGAGCAGTACTTC
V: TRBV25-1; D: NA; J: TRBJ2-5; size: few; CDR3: CASRGGVAETQYF; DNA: TGTGCCAGCAGAGGCGGGGTAGCGGAGACCCAGTACTTC
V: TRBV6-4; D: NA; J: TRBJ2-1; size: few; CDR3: CASSDTGGANEQFF; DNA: TGTGCCAGCAGTGACACGGGCGGGGCGAATGAGCAGTTCTTC
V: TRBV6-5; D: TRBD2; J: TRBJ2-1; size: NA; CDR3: CASSLGTSGNNEQFF; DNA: TGTGCCAGCAGTTTAGGGACTAGCGGAAACAATGAGCAGTTCTTC
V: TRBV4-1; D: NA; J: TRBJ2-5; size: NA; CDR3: CASSHPRRETQYF; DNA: TGCGCCAGCAGCCATCCGCGGCGGGAGACCCAGTACTTC
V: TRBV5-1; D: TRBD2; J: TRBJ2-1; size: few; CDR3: CASSLAGQRGGGSYNEQFF; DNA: TGCGCCAGCAGCTTGGCCGGGCAGCGGGGAGGAGGGTCCTACAATGAGCAGTTCTTC
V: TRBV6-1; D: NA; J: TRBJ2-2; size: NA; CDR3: CASSEAGNTGELFF; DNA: TGTGCCAGCAGTGAAGCCGGGAACACCGGGGAGCTGTTTTTT
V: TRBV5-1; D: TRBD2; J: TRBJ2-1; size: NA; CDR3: CASKGTSGSMDEQFF; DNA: TGCGCCAGCAAGGGGACTAGCGGGAGTATGGATGAGCAGTTCTTC
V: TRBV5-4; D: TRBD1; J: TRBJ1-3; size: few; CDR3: CASSSQGDGNTIYF; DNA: TGTGCCAGCAGCTCTCAGGGGGATGGAAACACCATATATTTT